These 28 T cell receptor beta chains came from one sample sequenced in a study of cytomegalovirus exposure and HLA in healthy donors. This table comes from immunoSEQ multiplex PCR, and its TCRdb copy is limited to in-frame clones, with some not included. The sample records over 200,000 clones, about 92% being singletons. The source material was PBMCs. These receptors came from a woman in her 30s in good health and CMV-seronegative.

The CDR3 nucleotides are TGTGCCAGCAGCTTAGTTTCCGGGGCGAACACTGAAGCTTTCTTT. Protein product: CASSLVSGANTEAFF. The chain carries TRBV7-6 and TRBJ1-1; weak D call: TRBD1 (5 bases). The CDR3 extends over 15 amino acids. Germline CDR1 reads SGHVS; CDR2 reads FNYEAQ. The V and J ends lost 1 base and 1 base respectively, with 10 bases between them.

J is TRBJ1-4 and V is TRBV29-1; D unresolved. CDR3 length equals 11 residues. Germline lookup yields CDR1 SQVTM and CDR2 ANQGSEA. V lost 7 bases, J lost 11 bases, and 14 bases lay in between. The CDR3 is CSAWGGDKLFF. In DNA form, the CDR3 reads TGCAGCGCATGGGGAGGTGACAAACTGTTTTTT.

The chain combines TRBV4-3 with TRBJ2-2; 10 bases are shared with TRBD2. V shed 0 bases, J shed 6 bases, and the junction held 7 bases outside the gene matches. The germline V gene encodes CDR1 LGHNA and CDR2 YSLEER. CDR3 length: 17 residues. In nucleotides, the CDR3 is TGCGCCAGCAGCCAAGATGTGCCTAGCGGGAGAGCCGGGGAGCTGTTTTTT. Residues: CASSQDVPSGRAGELFF.

This clone is judged medium-sized. The chain has TRBV6-9 and TRBJ2-7; no firm D call. This CDR3 is 14 amino acids long. Germline loops: CDR1 MNHGY, CDR2 SVAAGI. Trimming stripped 6 bases from V and 3 bases from J, with 15 bases between. The CDR3 spells CASRIVEMDYEQYF. DNA of the CDR3: TGTGCCAGCAGAATAGTGGAGATGGACTACGAGCAGTACTTC.

This chain connects TRBV4-3 to TRBJ1-1, with 10 bases identical to TRBD1. The germline gives CDR1 LGHNA, CDR2 YSLEER. This CDR3 is 17 amino acids long. The V gene end was trimmed by 3 bases and the J gene end by 4 bases; junction bases not matched to a gene: 11. CDR3 in DNA: TGCGCCAGCAGCCAGGGGATTGGGACAGGGGATGGCACTGAAGCTTTCTTT. Protein product: CASSQGIGTGDGTEAFF.

The rearrangement links TRBV27 to TRBJ1-5; D might be TRBD1 (5 bases). V dropped 9 bases and J dropped 5 bases, with 20 bases sitting between them. The germline CDR1 and CDR2 sequences are MNHEY and SMNVEV (reference sequence). The CDR3 length is 15 residues. In nucleotides, the CDR3 is TGTGCCAGTGGGGCTGGGGGACTCAGGGATCAGCCCCAGCATTTT. This codes for CASGAGGLRDQPQHF.

Notes on this clone: Different DNA sequences within this sample yield the same CDR3. This chain connects TRBV29-1 to TRBJ2-7; 7 bases align to TRBD1. CDR1 is SQVTM and CDR2 is ANQGSEA in the germline V gene. The CDR3 covers 11 residues. The ends lost 7 bases at V and 3 bases at J; junction bases unmatched: 3. Here the CDR3 DNA reads TGCAGCGCCAGACAGGGCTACGAGCAGTACTTC. Protein product: CSARQGYEQYF.

V usage is TRBV7-6 and J usage is TRBJ2-6, with 8 bases aligning to TRBD1. V trimming: 1 base; J trimming: 1 base; junction bases outside the gene matches: 6. The CDR3 is 18 residues long. CDR1 is SGHVS and CDR2 is FNYEAQ in the germline V gene. The CDR3 DNA sequence: TGTGCCAGCAGCTTAGGGGGCAGGGGGCGATCTGGGGCCAACGTCCTGACTTTC. Protein product: CASSLGGRGRSGANVLTF.

The V call is TRBV9, the J call TRBJ2-7; 9 bases match TRBD1. CDR1 is SGDLS, CDR2 YYNGEE, per germline. The CDR3 length is 14 residues. Trimming cost V 3 bases and J 5 bases; bases outside gene matches: 6. The CDR3 bases are TGTGCCAGCAGCGCCTCCGGGACAGGGCACGAGCAGTACTTC. Protein product: CASSASGTGHEQYF. Full variable domain (remainder filled in from reference TRBV9 and TRBJ2-7): DSGVTQTPKHLITATGQRVTLRCSPRSGDLSVYWYQQSLDQGLQFLIQYYNGEERAKGNILERFSAQQFPDLHSELNLSSLELGDSALYFCASSASGTGHEQYFGPGTRLTVT.

The chain uses TRBV4-1 and TRBJ2-7, with 7 positions matching TRBD2. V dropped 3 bases and J dropped 0; count of bases not matched to a gene: 11. The CDR3 runs 17 residues. The germline V gene has CDR1 MGHRA and CDR2 YSYEKL. The CDR3 loop is CASSHPMEAGSSYEQYF. DNA of the CDR3: TGCGCCAGCAGCCACCCAATGGAAGCGGGGAGCTCCTACGAGCAGTACTTC.

The chain couples TRBV14 to TRBJ2-7; D possibly corresponds to TRBD1 (5 bases). Germline V gives CDR1 SGHDN, CDR2 FVKESK. CDR3 length equals 15 residues. Trimming left V 0 bases short and J 4 bases short, with 13 bases between. The CDR3 bases are TGTGCCAGCAGCCAAGAGGGCGCAGGGCGATACGAGCAGTACTTC. Translating it yields CASSQEGAGRYEQYF.

This chain uses TRBV9 with TRBJ1-1; 8 bases match TRBD1. The CDR3 loop spans 14 amino acids. Germline CDR1 SGDLS, CDR2 YYNGEE. The J segment lost 10 bases and the V segment lost 4 bases, leaving 12 bases of the junction unmatched. The DNA of the CDR3 is TGTGCCAGCAGCACCCAGGGGGCACCCCCGCCAGCTTTCTTT. Protein: CASSTQGAPPPAFF.

V and J are TRBV27 and TRBJ2-7, with D possibly being TRBD2 (8 bases). The V gene lost 5 bases and the J gene lost 5 bases, with 16 bases spanning the gap. Germline V gene data show CDR1 as MNHEY and CDR2 as SMNVEV (reference sequence). The CDR3 has 14 residues. The CDR3: CASSPAGRGHEQYF. The CDR3 DNA reads as TGTGCCAGCAGTCCCGCCGGGAGGGGGCACGAGCAGTACTTC.

The gene calls are TRBV6-9 and TRBJ1-5; a weak D match, TRBD1 (5 bases). The CDR3 is 18 residues long. Germline assignment: CDR1 MNHGY and CDR2 SVAAGI. The germline V and J ends were trimmed by 2 bases and 0 bases, with 17 bases remaining between them. CDR3: CASSYTRQRPISNQPQHF. CDR3 DNA sequence: TGTGCCAGCAGTTATACTCGACAGAGACCCATTAGCAATCAGCCCCAGCATTTT.

This sequence joins TRBV11-2 and TRBJ2-1, with D tentatively TRBD2 (6 bases). The CDR3 consists of 13 residues. Looked up from germline, CDR1 is SGHAT and CDR2 is FQNNGV. Trimming took 8 bases from V and 7 from J, leaving 15 bases between them. CDR3 protein: CASVGGNGNEQFF. The CDR3 region has the DNA TGTGCCAGCGTGGGAGGAAATGGTAATGAGCAGTTCTTC.

This chain joins TRBV19 and TRBJ2-7, with 7 bases fitting TRBD2. There are 14 residues in the CDR3. V dropped 4 bases and J dropped 2; count of bases not matched to a gene: 5. The V gene's germline CDR1 is LNHDA and CDR2 SQIVND (reference sequence). The CDR3, as DNA: TGTGCCAGTAGTAGGGGACTACCTCCCTACGAGCAGTACTTC. Protein sequence: CASSRGLPPYEQYF.

The chain joins TRBV9 to TRBJ2-7; 7 nucleotides match TRBD2. Germline CDR1 SGDLS, CDR2 YYNGEE. CDR3 length: 15 residues. With V trimmed by 5 bases and J by 4 bases, 12 bases remained unmatched. DNA for the CDR3: TGTGCCAGCAGTCCTACAGGCGGGAGCGGGTACGAGCAGTACTTC. Translation: CASSPTGGSGYEQYF.

V is TRBV15 and J is TRBJ2-2; tentatively, D is TRBD1 (6 bases). The CDR3 sequence is 16 residues long. Per germline, CDR1 LNHNV and CDR2 YYDKDF (reference sequence). The V end was cut by 0 bases, the J end by 9 bases, with 17 bases between. The CDR3 coding sequence is TGTGCCACCAGCAGAGATCCAGGGGTATACGGGAGGGAGCTGTTTTTT. It translates to CATSRDPGVYGRELFF.

This chain connects TRBV6-6 to TRBJ2-7; 9 nucleotides agree with TRBD2. CDR3 length equals 15 residues. Looked up from germline, CDR1 is MNHNY and CDR2 is SVGAGI (reference sequence). Trimming at V came to 2 bases and at J to 2 bases, leaving 4 bases not matched to a gene. In DNA form, the CDR3 reads TGTGCCAGCAGTTACGGCCGCGGGAGGGCCTACGAGCAGTACTTC. Residues: CASSYGRGRAYEQYF.

The chain carries TRBV29-1 and TRBJ1-1; tentative D call: TRBD1 (6 bases). The V and J ends lost 6 bases and 4 bases respectively, with 27 bases between them. CDR3 length: 17 residues. Germline V gene data show CDR1 as SQVTM and CDR2 as ANQGSEA. This CDR3 is CSVPRKERGGTGTEAFF. CDR3 DNA: TGCAGCGTCCCTCGGAAGGAGAGGGGGGGAACAGGCACTGAAGCTTTCTTT.

V and J are TRBV15 and TRBJ2-7, with 13 bases lining up with TRBD2. CDR1 is LNHNV, CDR2 YYDKDF, per germline (reference sequence). The CDR3 runs to 15 residues. The V and J ends lost 5 bases and 7 bases, in that order; junction bases with no gene match: 8. The CDR3 bases are TGTGCCACCAGCCGTAGTGGACTAGCGGGAGAAGAGCAGTACTTC. It encodes CATSRSGLAGEEQYF. Complete variable domain (other parts from reference TRBV15 and TRBJ2-7): DAMVIQNPRYQVTQFGKPVTLSCSQTLNHNVMYWYQQKSSQAPKLLFHYYDKDFNNEADTPDNFQSRRPNTSFCFLDIRSPGLGDTAMYLCATSRSGLAGEEQYFGPGTRLTVT.

This chain uses TRBV6-1 with TRBJ2-7; D is unclear. V was shortened by 1 base and J by 0 bases, with 10 bases between the two germline ends. Germline assignment: CDR1 MNHNS and CDR2 SASEGT. The CDR3 consists of 15 residues. The CDR3 DNA follows: TGTGCCAGCAGTGAAGGGGCAGCGAGCTCCTACGAGCAGTACTTC. Protein sequence: CASSEGAASSYEQYF.

The chain carries TRBV27 and TRBJ1-2; D gene unclear. The CDR3 sequence is 16 residues long. V was trimmed by 5 bases and J by 6 bases, leaving 22 bases between them. Germline V gene sequence: CDR1 MNHEY, CDR2 SMNVEV (reference sequence). The CDR3 loop reads CASSISSRQRKDGYTF. CDR3 nucleotides: TGTGCCAGCAGTATCTCATCCCGGCAGCGGAAAGATGGCTACACCTTC.

In this sample, this clone turned up a few times. V gene TRBV7-2 combines with J gene TRBJ2-7; 7 nucleotides align to TRBD2. Per germline, CDR1 SGHTA and CDR2 FQGNSA. Trimming removed 5 bases from V and 1 base from J; junction bases left unmatched: 11. The CDR3 totals 16 residues. CDR3 in DNA: TGTGCCAGCAGCCAGACGGGAGGCGGGGCGTCCTACGAGCAGTACTTC. Translating gives CASSQTGGGASYEQYF.

The chain uses TRBV27 and TRBJ1-4, with unresolved D. Germline loops: CDR1 MNHEY, CDR2 SMNVEV (reference sequence). V was cut by 5 bases and J by 8 bases, with 12 bases left in between. This CDR3 has 13 residues. CDR3 region: CASSQRMGEKLFF. The CDR3 nucleotides are TGTGCCAGCAGTCAGAGGATGGGAGAAAAACTGTTTTTT. The whole variable domain, filled in from reference TRBV27 and TRBJ1-4, reads EAQVTQNPRYLITVTGKKLTVTCSQNMNHEYMSWYRQDPGLGLRQIYYSMNVEVTDKGDVPEGYKVSRKEKRNFPLILESPSPNQTSLYFCASSQRMGEKLFFGSGTQLSVL.

The chain joins TRBV7-2 to TRBJ2-7; D remains ambiguous. V was cut by 5 bases and J by 1 base, with 18 bases left in between. The V gene's germline CDR1 is SGHTA and CDR2 FQGNSA. This CDR3 is 16 amino acids long. The CDR3 DNA sequence: TGTGCCAGCAGCACACGTCCGGCCCCATCATCCTACGAGCAGTACTTC. This gives the protein CASSTRPAPSSYEQYF. Looking up the rest from reference TRBV7-2 and TRBJ2-7 gives the full variable domain: GAGVSQSPSNKVTEKGKDVELRCDPISGHTALYWYRQSLGQGLEFLIYFQGNSAPDKSGLPSDRFSAERTGGSVSTLTIQRTQQEDSAVYLCASSTRPAPSSYEQYFGPGTRLTVT.

The CDR3 loop is CATKNPGLPYEQYF. CDR3 DNA: TGTGCCACCAAAAATCCGGGACTACCATACGAGCAGTACTTC. This chain uses TRBV28 with TRBJ2-7; 7 bases are a match to TRBD2. Trimming at V came to 10 bases and at J to 4 bases, leaving 13 bases not matched to a gene. Germline loops: CDR1 MDHEN, CDR2 SYDVKM. The CDR3 loop spans 14 amino acids.

V gene TRBV9 combines with J gene TRBJ2-2, with unresolved D. This CDR3 comprises 13 residues. Trimming cost V 3 bases and J 7 bases, with 10 bases left between them. CDR1 and CDR2 from the germline V gene are SGDLS and YYNGEE. The CDR3 DNA is TGTGCCAGCAGCGCAATTGGTGGCGGGGAGCTGTTTTTT. This encodes CASSAIGGGELFF.